The rows below give T cell receptor beta chains drawn from one sample of a study of shared clonotypes between healthy human individuals. Repertoires were generated with immunoSEQ multiplex PCR, while TCRdb's copy carries only in-frame clones and drops some. Among approximately 1,500,000 clones listed, roughly 96% were seen once. Input material: naive CD4+ T cells sorted from blood. The receptors here all came from a young man in good health. Both conserved end residues are part of each CDR3. The D gene is left open where the match is weak. Clone size is given for some rows only: seen once, a few or many times, or a class if the clone is expanded.

v_gene	d_gene	j_gene	abundance	CDR3nt	CDR3aa
TRBV28	NA	TRBJ2-7	NA	TGTGCCAGCAGTTTGGGGGGTTACGAGCAGTACTTC	CASSLGGYEQYF
TRBV9	NA	TRBJ2-5	NA	TGTGCCAGCAGCGTAGAAGCGGGTGAGACCCAGTACTTC	CASSVEAGETQYF
TRBV19	NA	TRBJ2-7	NA	TGTGCCAGTACTCCGGGCTTATACGAGCAGTACTTC	CASTPGLYEQYF
TRBV28	TRBD2	TRBJ2-1	NA	TGTGCCAGCAAATTTCGCGGGAGGGTCTACAATGAGCAGTTCTTC	CASKFRGRVYNEQFF
TRBV7-9	TRBD1	TRBJ2-1	NA	TGTGCCAGCAGCTCAGGGACAGCCTCCTACAATGAGCAGTTCTTC	CASSSGTASYNEQFF
TRBV5-4	TRBD2	TRBJ2-1	NA	TGTGCCAGCACCCGGGGGGACTCTTACAATGAGCAGTTCTTC	CASTRGDSYNEQFF
TRBV10-3	NA	TRBJ1-5	few	TGTGCCATCAGTGAGTCCGGTCAGCCCCAGCATTTT	CAISESGQPQHF
TRBV18	TRBD1	TRBJ2-4	NA	TGTGCCAGCTCACCAGTACAGGGGGCCTCAAACATTCAGTACTTC	CASSPVQGASNIQYF
TRBV30	NA	TRBJ2-1	NA	TGTGCCTGGAGTGTGCGGAACAATGAGCAGTTCTTC	CAWSVRNNEQFF
TRBV11-2	TRBD1	TRBJ1-1	once	TGTGCCAGCAGCTCCCTGACAGGGATGAACACTGAAGCTTTCTTT	CASSSLTGMNTEAFF
TRBV10-2	TRBD1	TRBJ1-5	NA	TGCGCCAGCAGCGGGACAGGGTTGGGCAATCAGCCCCAGCATTTT	CASSGTGLGNQPQHF
TRBV10-3	NA	TRBJ1-4	NA	TGTGCCTCCCAGGGAAAGGACAATGAAAAACTGTTTTTT	CASQGKDNEKLFF
TRBV6-6	TRBD2	TRBJ2-5	NA	TGTGCCAGCAGTTACGGTCTAGCGGTCCAAGAGACCCAGTACTTC	CASSYGLAVQETQYF
TRBV6-5	NA	TRBJ2-7	NA	TGTGCCAGCAGTACTCCATACGGAGGGCGCTATGAGCAGTACTTC	CASSTPYGGRYEQYF
TRBV11-2	NA	TRBJ2-5	NA	TGTGCCAGCAGCCGGGACCGACAGACCCAGTACTTC	CASSRDRQTQYF
TRBV13	NA	TRBJ2-7	once	TGTGCCAGCAGCTTTAACCGGGACTTCTCCTACGAGCAGTACTTC	CASSFNRDFSYEQYF
TRBV5-6	TRBD1	TRBJ1-4	NA	TGTGCCAGCAGCCTTGACAGGGCCCGTGAAAAACTGTTTTTT	CASSLDRAREKLFF
TRBV15	NA	TRBJ2-3	NA	TGTGCCACCAGCAGAGATAGGCCAGGGGTCCCCACAGATACGCAGTATTTT	CATSRDRPGVPTDTQYF
TRBV11-3	NA	TRBJ1-1	NA	TGTGCCAGCAGCTCCACAGGGCGGGGGACTGAAGCTTTCTTT	CASSSTGRGTEAFF
TRBV6-5	NA	TRBJ2-5	NA	TGTGCCAGCAGTTACTGGGGGGCTAGCGGAAAAGAGACCCAGTACTTC	CASSYWGASGKETQYF
TRBV18	NA	TRBJ1-2	NA	TGTGCCAGCTCACCGGCAGGGTCGGGCTATGGCTACACCTTC	CASSPAGSGYGYTF
TRBV5-1	TRBD1	TRBJ1-4	NA	TGCGCCAGCAGCTTACATACGGGGACAGCTGCAACTAATGAAAAACTGTTTTTT	CASSLHTGTAATNEKLFF
TRBV28	TRBD1	TRBJ2-7	NA	TGTGCCAGCAGGCCCACGGACAGGGTGGTTTACGAGCAGTACTTC	CASRPTDRVVYEQYF
TRBV27	TRBD2	TRBJ2-3	once	TGTGCCAGCAGTTTGGTTACTAGCGGGTACACAGATACGCAGTATTTT	CASSLVTSGYTDTQYF
TRBV9	TRBD2	TRBJ2-1	NA	TGTGCCAGCAGCGTAGCGGCTAGCGGGTACTACAATGAGCAGTTCTTC	CASSVAASGYYNEQFF
TRBV5-8	TRBD2	TRBJ2-3	NA	TGTGCCAGCAGCTTAGGACTAGTTGCGCAGTATTTT	CASSLGLVAQYF
TRBV6-1	TRBD2	TRBJ2-1	NA	TGTGCCAGCAGTGAATATCTAGCGGGAGAACCCTACAATGAGCAGTTCTTC	CASSEYLAGEPYNEQFF
TRBV7-2	NA	TRBJ2-1	NA	TGTGCCAGCAGCTTTCGCGGGGTCAATGAGCAGTTCTTC	CASSFRGVNEQFF
TRBV25-1	NA	TRBJ2-1	NA	TGTGCCAGCAGATCCACGACCTCCTACAATGAGCAGTTCTTC	CASRSTTSYNEQFF
TRBV28	NA	TRBJ2-7	NA	TGTGCCAGCAGCCTACCACGGACCTACGAGCAGTACTTC	CASSLPRTYEQYF
TRBV29-1	NA	TRBJ1-1	NA	TGCAGCGTTGAAGAAGCTGGGAACACTGAAGCTTTCTTT	CSVEEAGNTEAFF
TRBV5-8	TRBD1	TRBJ2-4	NA	TGTGCCAGCAGCTTACCCGGACAGGTATTTGGGTTTGAGGACATTCAGTACTTC	CASSLPGQVFGFEDIQYF
TRBV7-9	NA	TRBJ2-1	NA	TGTGCCAGCAGCCCAGCCCCGGGGTCGCCCTACAATGAGCAGTTCTTC	CASSPAPGSPYNEQFF
TRBV7-9	TRBD2	TRBJ2-1	many	TGTGCCAGCAGCTTATACTTAGCGGGTAACAATGAGCAGTTCTTC	CASSLYLAGNNEQFF
TRBV9	TRBD1	TRBJ2-7	NA	TGTGCCAGCAGCCCTAGTGGGGACAGAACCTACGAGCAGTACTTC	CASSPSGDRTYEQYF